The 28 T cell receptor beta chains presented below share a single source sample, sequenced in a study of T-cell reconstitution after alpha-beta-depleted transplantation in children. Unique molecular identifiers were incorporated into the prepared TCRbeta library. Each CDR3 protein is one row after TCRdb ran MiXCR on the PCR reads. The table includes 450,000 to 600,000 distinct CDR3 sequences, around 16% detected once. The sequences come from PBMCs from the stem cell graft donor, collected from the stem cell graft. Receptor source: a human donor who donated a stem cell graft to a child with acute lymphoblastic leukemia.

This chain connects TRBV29-1 to TRBJ2-5; D uncertain. V gave up 2 bases and J gave up 2 bases, with 12 bases separating them. The length of the CDR3 is 14 residues. CDR1 is SQVTM, CDR2 ANQGSEA, per germline. The CDR3 DNA sequence: TGCAGCGTTGAATCTGGAACTGGACAAGAGACCCAGTACTTC. Translated: CSVESGTGQETQYF.

This clonotype was counted ten times or more. This chain links TRBV7-8 with TRBJ1-5; D gene unclear. CDR1 SGHVS and CDR2 FQNEAQ come from the germline V gene. CDR3 length: 12 amino acids. V lost 1 base and J lost 12, with 10 bases in between. DNA for the CDR3: TGTGCCAGCAGCTTAGTGAAAGGCCTCCAGCATTTT. It specifies CASSLVKGLQHF. The whole variable domain, filled in from reference TRBV7-8 and TRBJ1-5, reads GAGVSQSPRYKVAKRGQDVALRCDPISGHVSLFWYQQALGQGPEFLTYFQNEAQLDKSGLPSDRFFAERPEGSVSTLKIQRTQQEDSAVYLCASSLVKGLQHFGDGTRLSIL.

This clonotype was detected only a few times. The chain uses TRBV20-1 and TRBJ2-1; 12 nucleotides line up with TRBD2. The J segment lost 12 bases and the V segment lost 5 bases, leaving 11 bases of the junction unmatched. Germline loops: CDR1 DFQATT, CDR2 SNEGSKA (reference sequence). The CDR3 is made up of 14 amino acids. CDR3 sequence: CSAAPTSGRIRQFF. The CDR3 DNA follows: TGCAGTGCTGCCCCGACTAGCGGGAGAATACGGCAGTTCTTC.

The chain employs TRBV5-1 and TRBJ2-5; D is possibly TRBD1 (6 bases). Germline V gene data show CDR1 as SGHRS and CDR2 as YFSETQ. The length of the CDR3 is 14 residues. The V and J ends lost 1 base and 5 bases respectively, with 12 bases between them. The CDR3 coding sequence is TGCGCCAGCAGCTTGAGCCCAGGGGAGGAGACCCAGTACTTC. The encoded protein is CASSLSPGEETQYF.

This clonotype was seen a few times. The chain uses TRBV29-1 and TRBJ2-2; possibly TRBD1 for D (6 bases). CDR1 SQVTM and CDR2 ANQGSEA come from the germline V gene. The CDR3 runs 14 residues. The V and J ends lost 2 bases and 3 bases respectively, with 10 bases between them. In DNA form, the CDR3 reads TGCAGCGTTGAAAACAGGGCCGACACCGGGGAGCTGTTTTTT. This sequence encodes CSVENRADTGELFF.

This clonotype was detected only a few times. V usage is TRBV12-3 or TRBV12-4 and J usage is TRBJ2-7; D may be TRBD1 (5 bases). This CDR3 has 14 amino acids. V was shortened by 1 base and J by 2 bases, with 9 bases between the two germline ends. CDR3 DNA sequence: TGTGCCAGCAGTTTAGGACGACAGACCTACGAGCAGTACTTC. This encodes CASSLGRQTYEQYF.

This clonotype has more than one count but fewer than ten. The chain carries TRBV3-1 and TRBJ2-7; the match to TRBD2 covers 12 bases. V dropped 2 bases and J dropped 0; count of bases not matched to a gene: 8. The CDR3 is 18 residues long. CDR1 LGHDT and CDR2 YNNKEL come from the germline V gene (reference sequence). The DNA for the CDR3 is TGTGCCAGCAGCCAATGGGGACTAGCGGGTCCATACTCCTACGAGCAGTACTTC. It codes for CASSQWGLAGPYSYEQYF.

In this sample, this clonotype turned up a few times. The V gene is TRBV12-3 or TRBV12-4, the J gene TRBJ2-2, with D uncertain. V was trimmed by 7 bases and J by 4 bases, leaving 28 bases between them. The CDR3 consists of 19 residues. CDR3 residues: CASTAAPGKKALSTGELFF. Written as DNA, the CDR3 is TGTGCCAGCACCGCTGCCCCAGGAAAAAAGGCATTGAGCACCGGGGAGCTGTTTTTT.

This chain uses TRBV7-9 with TRBJ2-3; perhaps TRBD1 as D (5 bases). With 6 bases removed from V and 1 base from J, the gap between germline ends came to 8 bases. The length of the CDR3 is 13 residues. CDR1 is SEHNR, CDR2 FQNEAQ, per germline (reference sequence). The CDR3, as DNA: TGTGCCAGCAGTAAAGGGGGCACAGATACGCAGTATTTT. Encoded protein: CASSKGGTDTQYF.

This chain joins TRBV5-1 and TRBJ2-1, with 7 bases lining up with TRBD2. The germline CDR1 and CDR2 sequences are SGHRS and YFSETQ. There are 14 residues in the CDR3. With 6 bases clipped from V and 7 bases from J, the junction kept 10 bases outside the gene matches. CDR3 sequence: CASIELAGTNEQFF. The CDR3 DNA reads TGCGCCAGCATAGAATTAGCGGGCACGAATGAGCAGTTCTTC.

This clonotype occurred a few times. The chain recombines TRBV5-1 with TRBJ2-7; TRBD1 aligns across 8 bases. Germline V gene sequence: CDR1 SGHRS, CDR2 YFSETQ. The CDR3 runs 14 residues. V lost 3 bases to trimming and J lost 2 bases; unmatched junction nucleotides: 4. In DNA form, the CDR3 reads TGCGCCAGCAGCTCGGGACAGGCAACCTACGAGCAGTACTTC. It encodes CASSSGQATYEQYF.

This clonotype has more than one count but fewer than ten. The chain combines TRBV9 with TRBJ2-1; D not resolved. CDR1 SGDLS and CDR2 YYNGEE come from the germline V gene. The CDR3 totals 15 residues. The V end was cut by 0 bases, the J end by 0 bases, with 7 bases between. The CDR3 bases are TGTGCCAGCAGCGTAGGGCCAGGCTCCTACAATGAGCAGTTCTTC. Its protein product is CASSVGPGSYNEQFF.

This rearrangement joins TRBV13 to TRBJ2-1; 10 bases map to TRBD2. Germline loops: CDR1 PRHDT, CDR2 FYEKMQ (reference sequence). V dropped 2 bases and J dropped 8; count of bases not matched to a gene: 6. The length of the CDR3 is 15 residues. This chain's CDR3 is CASSLSSGSYDEQFF. In nucleotides, the CDR3 is TGTGCCAGCAGCTTATCTAGCGGGAGTTACGATGAGCAGTTCTTC.

This clonotype showed up just a few times. The chain employs TRBV15 and TRBJ1-3; D uncertain. This CDR3 is built from 14 residues. The V end lost 5 bases, the J end lost 2 bases, and 10 bases lay between the germline ends. Germline CDR1 reads LNHNV; CDR2 reads YYDKDF (reference sequence). The DNA for the CDR3 is TGTGCCACCAGCGTGCGGGGTCCTGGAAACACCATATATTTT. The encoded protein is CATSVRGPGNTIYF.

This clonotype has only a few counts. J is TRBJ1-1 and V is TRBV6-1; D remains unclear. V was cut by 7 bases and J by 1 base, with 10 bases left in between. Per germline, CDR1 MNHNS and CDR2 SASEGT. The CDR3 loop spans 13 amino acids. The CDR3 protein is CASTPRPNTEAFF. DNA of the CDR3: TGTGCCAGCACCCCTCGACCGAACACTGAAGCTTTCTTT.

V usage is TRBV27 and J usage is TRBJ2-2; 10 bases fit TRBD1. V gave up 3 bases and J gave up 5 bases; unmatched junction bases: 12. The CDR3 has 18 residues. Germline CDR1 and CDR2: MNHEY and SMNVEV (reference sequence). Written as DNA, the CDR3 is TGTGCCAGCAGTTTTGGGACAGGGGCGACCGGAACGACCGGGGAGCTGTTTTTT. Residues: CASSFGTGATGTTGELFF.

This clonotype was observed a few times. V usage is TRBV11-1 and J usage is TRBJ2-4; D may match TRBD1 or TRBD2 (6 bases each). The CDR3 totals 18 residues. Germline V gives CDR1 SGHAT, CDR2 FQDESV (reference sequence). Trimming removed 2 bases at V and 0 bases at J, with 17 bases between. The CDR3: CASSLSSSGALAKNIQYF. The CDR3 DNA reads as TGTGCCAGCAGCTTATCGTCATCGGGGGCGTTAGCCAAAAACATTCAGTACTTC. Looking up the rest from reference TRBV11-1 and TRBJ2-4 gives the full variable domain: EAEVAQSPRYKITEKSQAVAFWCDPISGHATLYWYRQILGQGPELLVQFQDESVVDDSQLPKDRFSAERLKGVDSTLKIQPAELGDSAMYLCASSLSSSGALAKNIQYFGAGTRLSVL.

This clonotype was counted a few times. The rearrangement uses TRBV20-1 and TRBJ1-1, with 11 bases identical to TRBD1. This CDR3 is built from 15 residues. Germline V gene lookup returns CDR1 DFQATT and CDR2 SNEGSKA (reference sequence). The CDR3 DNA reads as TGCAGCCCAACGGGACAGGGGGGAGAGAACACTGAAGCTTTCTTT. Its protein product is CSPTGQGGENTEAFF.

The chain employs TRBV24-1 and TRBJ1-2, with TRBD1 identical over 7 bases. The CDR3 loop spans 12 amino acids. Looked up from germline, CDR1 is KGHDR and CDR2 is SFDVKD. J gave up 8 bases and V 7 bases, and 6 bases lay outside the gene matches. CDR3 sequence: CATSRQGQGYTF. CDR3 nucleotide sequence: TGTGCCACCAGCCGACAGGGTCAAGGCTACACCTTC.

This clonotype was counted at least ten times. The chain uses TRBV27 and TRBJ2-2; the D is unclear. Trimming left V 3 bases short and J 5 bases short, with 4 bases between. The germline gives CDR1 MNHEY, CDR2 SMNVEV (reference sequence). This CDR3 comprises 12 residues. In nucleotides, the CDR3 is TGTGCCAGCAGTTTGGAAACCGGGGAGCTGTTTTTT. Its protein product is CASSLETGELFF.

This clonotype appeared a few times. This sequence joins TRBV14 and TRBJ2-5; D is perhaps TRBD2 (5 bases). V shed 2 bases and J shed 5 bases, with 12 bases lying between them. Germline V lookup: CDR1 SGHDN, CDR2 FVKESK. This CDR3 has 14 amino acids. DNA for the CDR3: TGTGCCAGCAGCCAAATCCGGGGTTTGGAGACCCAGTACTTC. This gives the protein CASSQIRGLETQYF.

This clonotype has ten or more counts. V gene TRBV5-1 combines with J gene TRBJ1-5; 7 nucleotides match TRBD1. The CDR3 is 16 residues long. Germline loops: CDR1 SGHRS, CDR2 YFSETQ. The trim removed 0 bases at V and 3 bases at J, leaving 6 bases unmatched. CDR3 sequence reads: CASSLGPGGYNQPQHF. The CDR3 coding sequence is TGCGCCAGCAGCTTGGGGCCAGGGGGATACAATCAGCCCCAGCATTTT.

The table lists this clonotype with a few counts. The rearrangement joins TRBV20-1 to TRBJ1-2; no clear D gene. V was trimmed by 3 bases and J by 2 bases, leaving 13 bases between them. Looked up from germline, CDR1 is DFQATT and CDR2 is SNEGSKA (reference sequence). The CDR3 sequence is 14 residues long. The CDR3 is CSARKADENYGYTF. The CDR3 DNA sequence: TGCAGTGCTAGGAAGGCAGATGAAAACTATGGCTACACCTTC.

This clonotype was picked up many times. The CDR3 DNA follows: TGTGCCAGCAGTTACGGGGGTACGGGGTACAATGAGCAGTTCTTC. As protein: CASSYGGTGYNEQFF. The chain links TRBV6-2 or TRBV6-3 to TRBJ2-1; D tentatively reads TRBD1 or TRBD2 (5 bases each). V shed 2 bases and J shed 4 bases, with 12 bases lying between them. The CDR3 is 15 amino acids. Per the germline V gene, CDR1 is MNHEY and CDR2 is SVGEGT.

This chain uses TRBV27 with TRBJ2-7; D possibly corresponds to TRBD1 (6 bases). The CDR3 has 13 residues. V dropped 4 bases and J dropped 3 bases, with 10 bases sitting between them. In germline, CDR1 is MNHEY, CDR2 SMNVEV (reference sequence). CDR3 residues: CASSSGTNYEQYF. The CDR3 DNA sequence: TGTGCCAGCAGTTCCGGGACAAACTACGAGCAGTACTTC.

This clonotype was detected a few times. The chain has TRBV29-1 and TRBJ1-2; D remains ambiguous. This CDR3 is built from 13 residues. Trimming left V 4 bases short and J 5 bases short, with 14 bases between. Germline V lookup: CDR1 SQVTM, CDR2 ANQGSEA. CDR3 in DNA: TGCAGCGTTGTCGGCAGCGCTTGGTATGGCTACACCTTC. Protein product: CSVVGSAWYGYTF. The full variable domain, in which reference TRBV29-1 and TRBJ1-2 provide the parts outside the CDR3, is SAVISQKPSRDICQRGTSLTIQCQVDSQVTMMFWYRQQPGQSLTLIATANQGSEATYESGFVIDKFPISRPNLTFSTLTVSNMSPEDSSIYLCSVVGSAWYGYTFGSGTRLTVV.

This clonotype showed up just a few times. This chain joins TRBV4-2 and TRBJ2-1; D is unclear. V gave up 4 bases and J gave up 5 bases, with 9 bases separating them. CDR1 is LGHNA and CDR2 is YNFKEQ in the germline V gene. The CDR3 has 13 amino acids. CDR3 DNA: TGTGCCAGCAGCCCACTGCCGAACAATGAGCAGTTCTTC. It codes for CASSPLPNNEQFF.

The table lists this clonotype with a few counts. The chain joins TRBV5-1 to TRBJ2-1, with D uncertain. This CDR3 region has 16 residues. The germline V gene has CDR1 SGHRS and CDR2 YFSETQ. V lost 0 bases to trimming and J lost 1 base, with 11 bases between them. This CDR3 is CASSLAGWGSYNEQFF. The DNA for the CDR3 is TGCGCCAGCAGCTTGGCCGGTTGGGGTTCCTACAATGAGCAGTTCTTC.